Following are 6 T cell receptor beta chains from one sample sequenced in a study. MiXCR, applied by TCRdb to the 5' RACE reads, yields one record per CDR3 protein. The sample lists around 44,000 distinct CDR3 sequences; about 20% were seen once. Tregs were sorted as CD4+CD25+CD127-/low cells. Material for sequencing was Tregs sorted from blood. These receptors all stem from a female donor with breast cancer.

The chain employs TRBV2 and TRBJ2-7; the D gene is possibly TRBD1 (6 bases). The CDR3 is made up of 13 amino acids. V lost 6 bases, J lost 1 base, and 10 bases lay in between. Germline V gene lookup returns CDR1 SNHLY and CDR2 FYNNEI. CDR3 nucleotides: TGTGCCAGCAGCAGGGGAAATTCCTACGAGCAGTACTTC. Protein product: CASSRGNSYEQYF.

The chain employs TRBV7-8 and TRBJ2-2, with a possible D match to TRBD2 (5 bases). Germline V gene data show CDR1 as SGHVS and CDR2 as FQNEAQ. This CDR3 is built from 13 residues. With 5 bases removed from V and 6 bases from J, the gap between germline ends came to 10 bases. CDR3 region: CASSQTISGELFF. CDR3 nucleotide sequence: TGTGCCAGCAGCCAGACTATTTCCGGGGAGCTGTTTTTT. The complete variable domain, with remaining parts taken from reference TRBV7-8 and TRBJ2-2, reads GAGVSQSPRYKVAKRGQDVALRCDPISGHVSLFWYQQALGQGPEFLTYFQNEAQLDKSGLPSDRFFAERPEGSVSTLKIQRTQQEDSAVYLCASSQTISGELFFGEGSRLTVL.

The table lists this clonotype with a few counts. This chain links TRBV6-2 or TRBV6-3 with TRBJ2-5; D gene uncertain. V gave up 6 bases and J gave up 4 bases, with 12 bases separating them. The germline V gene encodes CDR1 MNHEY and CDR2 SVGEGT. The CDR3 covers 13 residues. CDR3 in DNA: TGTGCCAGCAGCATTGGGGTAGTAGAGACCCAGTACTTC. Translated, it gives CASSIGVVETQYF.

V gene TRBV6-1 combines with J gene TRBJ2-1; TRBD2 might be the D (6 bases). CDR1 and CDR2 from the germline V gene are MNHNS and SASEGT. The CDR3 spans 13 residues. The V end was cut by 1 base, the J end by 10 bases, with 11 bases between. The CDR3 is CASSEVGGGEQFF. The CDR3 DNA is TGTGCCAGCAGTGAAGTAGGTGGGGGGGAGCAGTTCTTC.

Points on this clonotype: A much larger clone lies a single base off, so this may be a read error. V and J are TRBV5-1 and TRBJ2-2, with D hard to call. Trimming shortened V by 2 bases and J by 4 bases, and 18 bases separated the two germline ends. The CDR3 contains 17 residues. Germline V lookup: CDR1 SGHRS, CDR2 YFSETQ. CDR3 protein: CASSLGEPELLTGELFF. CDR3 coding DNA: TGCGCCAGCAGCTTAGGAGAACCGGAGTTACTCACCGGGGAGCTGTTTTTT.

The chain couples TRBV20-1 to TRBJ1-4; no clear D. CDR1 and CDR2 from the germline V gene are DFQATT and SNEGSKA (reference sequence). The V end lost 0 bases, the J end lost 1 base, and 9 bases lay between the germline ends. The CDR3 is 15 amino acids. The CDR3 loop reads CSARDFGITNEKLFF. The CDR3 DNA sequence: TGCAGTGCTAGAGATTTTGGTATAACTAATGAAAAACTGTTTTTT.